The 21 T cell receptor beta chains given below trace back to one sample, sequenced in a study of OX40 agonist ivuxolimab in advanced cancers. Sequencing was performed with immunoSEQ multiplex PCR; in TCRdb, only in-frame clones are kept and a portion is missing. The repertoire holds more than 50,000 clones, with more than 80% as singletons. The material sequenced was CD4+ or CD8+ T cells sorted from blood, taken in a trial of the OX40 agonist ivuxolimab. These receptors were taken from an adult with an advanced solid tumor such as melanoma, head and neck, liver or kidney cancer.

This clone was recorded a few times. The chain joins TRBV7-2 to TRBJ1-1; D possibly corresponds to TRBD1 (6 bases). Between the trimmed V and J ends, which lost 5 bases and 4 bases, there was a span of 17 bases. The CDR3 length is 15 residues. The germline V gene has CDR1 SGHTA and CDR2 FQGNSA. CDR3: CASSLQQGGVTEAFF. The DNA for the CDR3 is TGTGCCAGCAGCCTTCAACAGGGAGGGGTCACTGAAGCTTTCTTT. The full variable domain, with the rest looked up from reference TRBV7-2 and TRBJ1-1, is GAGVSQSPSNKVTEKGKDVELRCDPISGHTALYWYRQSLGQGLEFLIYFQGNSAPDKSGLPSDRFSAERTGGSVSTLTIQRTQQEDSAVYLCASSLQQGGVTEAFFGQGTRLTVV.

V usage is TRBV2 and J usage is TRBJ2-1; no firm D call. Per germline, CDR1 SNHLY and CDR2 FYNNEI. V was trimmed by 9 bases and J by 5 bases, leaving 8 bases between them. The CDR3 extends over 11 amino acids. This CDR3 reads CASKTDNEQFF. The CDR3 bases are TGTGCCAGTAAGACTGACAATGAGCAGTTCTTC. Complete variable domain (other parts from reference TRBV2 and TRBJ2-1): EPEVTQTPSHQVTQMGQEVILRCVPISNHLYFYWYRQILGQKVEFLVSFYNNEISEKSEIFDDQFSVERPDGSNFTLKIRSTKLEDSAMYFCASKTDNEQFFGPGTRLTVL.

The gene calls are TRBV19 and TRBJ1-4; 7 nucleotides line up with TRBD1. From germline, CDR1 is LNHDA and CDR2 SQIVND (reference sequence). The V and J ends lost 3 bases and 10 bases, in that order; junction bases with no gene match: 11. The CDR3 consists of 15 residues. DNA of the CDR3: TGTGCCAGTAGTATGATCGGGCCAGGGGGTCGAAAACTGTTTTTT. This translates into CASSMIGPGGRKLFF.

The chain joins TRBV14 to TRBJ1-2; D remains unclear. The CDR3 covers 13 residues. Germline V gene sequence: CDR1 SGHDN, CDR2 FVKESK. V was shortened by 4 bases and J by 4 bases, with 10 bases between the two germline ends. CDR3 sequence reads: CASSPQPPYGYTF. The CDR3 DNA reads TGTGCCAGCAGCCCTCAGCCTCCCTATGGCTACACCTTC.

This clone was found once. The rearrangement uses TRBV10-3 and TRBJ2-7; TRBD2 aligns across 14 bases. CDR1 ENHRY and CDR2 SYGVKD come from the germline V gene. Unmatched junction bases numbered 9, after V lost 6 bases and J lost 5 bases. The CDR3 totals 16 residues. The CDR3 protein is CAISDTTTSGRDEQYF. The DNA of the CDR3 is TGTGCCATCAGCGATACGACGACTAGCGGGAGGGACGAGCAGTACTTC.

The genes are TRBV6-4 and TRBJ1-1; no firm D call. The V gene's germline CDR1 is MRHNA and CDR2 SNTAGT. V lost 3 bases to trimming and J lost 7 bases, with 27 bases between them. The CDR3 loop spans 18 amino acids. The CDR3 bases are TGTGCCAGCAGTGAATCGGTTATCCTTAGGGCCGGTTACAGTGAAGCTTTCTTT. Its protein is CASSESVILRAGYSEAFF.

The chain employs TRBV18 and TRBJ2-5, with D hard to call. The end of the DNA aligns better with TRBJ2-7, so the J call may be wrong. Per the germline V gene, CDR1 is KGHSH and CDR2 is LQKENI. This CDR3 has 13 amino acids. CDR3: CASSPQSSYEQYF. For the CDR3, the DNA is TGTGCCAGCTCACCGCAAAGCTCCTACGAGCAGTACTTC.

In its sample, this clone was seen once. The DNA for the CDR3 is TGCGCCAGCAGTGATTCCTACAATGAGCAGTTCTTC. It is translated as CASSDSYNEQFF. This sequence joins TRBV5-1 and TRBJ2-1; no reliable D call. Trimming removed 5 bases at V and 1 base at J, with 4 bases between. This CDR3 contains 12 residues. The V gene's germline CDR1 is SGHRS and CDR2 YFSETQ.

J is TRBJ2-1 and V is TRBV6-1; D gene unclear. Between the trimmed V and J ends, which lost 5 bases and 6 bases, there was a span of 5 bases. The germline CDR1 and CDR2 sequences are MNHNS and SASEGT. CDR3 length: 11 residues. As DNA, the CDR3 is TGTGCCAGCAGTTACCTCAATGAGCAGTTCTTC. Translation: CASSYLNEQFF.

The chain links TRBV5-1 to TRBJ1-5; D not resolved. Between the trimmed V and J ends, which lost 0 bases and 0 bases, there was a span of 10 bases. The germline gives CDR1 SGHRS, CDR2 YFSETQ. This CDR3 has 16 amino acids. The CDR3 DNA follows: TGCGCCAGCAGCTTGGACAGATATTATAGCAATCAGCCCCAGCATTTT. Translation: CASSLDRYYSNQPQHF.

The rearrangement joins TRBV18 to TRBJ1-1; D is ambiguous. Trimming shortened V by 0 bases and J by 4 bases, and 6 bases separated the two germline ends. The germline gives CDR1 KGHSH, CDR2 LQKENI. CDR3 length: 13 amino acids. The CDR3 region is CASSPPGSTEAFF. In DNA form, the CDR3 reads TGTGCCAGCTCACCACCGGGGAGCACTGAAGCTTTCTTT.

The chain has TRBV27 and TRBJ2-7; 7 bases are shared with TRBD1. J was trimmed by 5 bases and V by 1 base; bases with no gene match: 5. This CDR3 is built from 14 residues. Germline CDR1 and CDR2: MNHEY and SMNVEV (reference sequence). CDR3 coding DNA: TGTGCCAGCAGTTTATTGGGGGACAGAAACGAGCAGTACTTC. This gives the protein CASSLLGDRNEQYF.

The DNA of the CDR3 is TGTGCCAGCAGTTTGGGAGGGGCAAAGCCTACTACAATGAGGGGGTTCTTC. Residues: CASSLGGAKPTTMRGFF. The chain couples TRBV28 to TRBJ2-1; 7 bases are a match to TRBD2. CDR1 is MDHEN, CDR2 SYDVKM, per germline. With 3 bases clipped from V and 15 bases from J, the junction kept 23 bases outside the gene matches. The CDR3 covers 17 residues. Looking up the rest from reference TRBV28 and TRBJ2-1 gives the full variable domain: DVKVTQSSRYLVKRTGEKVFLECVQDMDHENMFWYRQDPGLGLRLIYFSYDVKMKEKGDIPEGYSVSREKKERFSLILESASTNQTSMYLCASSLGGAKPTTMRGFFGPGTRLTVL.

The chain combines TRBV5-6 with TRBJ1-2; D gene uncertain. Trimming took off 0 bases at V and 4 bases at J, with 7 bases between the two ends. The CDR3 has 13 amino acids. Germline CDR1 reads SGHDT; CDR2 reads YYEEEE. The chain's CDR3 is CASSLERVYGYTF. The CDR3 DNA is TGTGCCAGCAGCTTGGAAAGGGTCTATGGCTACACCTTC.

The CDR3 sequence is CASSPTGSGANVLTF. The CDR3 nucleotides read TGTGCCAGCAGCCCGACAGGGTCTGGGGCCAACGTCCTGACTTTC. The chain carries TRBV11-3 and TRBJ2-6; TRBD1 agrees at 7 bases. From germline, CDR1 is SGHNT and CDR2 YENEEA. The J segment lost 1 base and the V segment lost 5 bases, leaving 2 bases of the junction unmatched. The CDR3 sequence is 15 residues long.

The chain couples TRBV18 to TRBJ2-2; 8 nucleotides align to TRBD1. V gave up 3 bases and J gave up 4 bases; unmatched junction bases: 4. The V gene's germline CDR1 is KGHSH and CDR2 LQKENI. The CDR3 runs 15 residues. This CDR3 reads CASSPQGAVTGELFF. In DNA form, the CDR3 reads TGTGCCAGCTCACCGCAGGGGGCGGTCACCGGGGAGCTGTTTTTT.

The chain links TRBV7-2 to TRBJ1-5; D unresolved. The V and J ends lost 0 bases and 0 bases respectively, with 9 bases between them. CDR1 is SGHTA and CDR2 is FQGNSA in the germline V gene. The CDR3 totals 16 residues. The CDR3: CASSLAQPDSNQPQHF. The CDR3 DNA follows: TGTGCCAGCAGCTTAGCGCAGCCGGATAGCAATCAGCCCCAGCATTTT.

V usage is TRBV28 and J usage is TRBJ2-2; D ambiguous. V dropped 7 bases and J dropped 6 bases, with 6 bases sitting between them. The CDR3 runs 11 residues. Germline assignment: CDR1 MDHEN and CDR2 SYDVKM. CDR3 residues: CASKRSGELFF. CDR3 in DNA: TGTGCCAGCAAGAGGTCCGGGGAGCTGTTTTTT.

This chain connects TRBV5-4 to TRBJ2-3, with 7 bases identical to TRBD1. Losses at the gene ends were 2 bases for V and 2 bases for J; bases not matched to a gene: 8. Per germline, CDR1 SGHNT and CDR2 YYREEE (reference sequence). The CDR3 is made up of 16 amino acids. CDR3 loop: CASSFPGGPITDTQYF. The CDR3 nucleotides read TGTGCCAGCAGCTTCCCAGGGGGTCCCATCACAGATACGCAGTATTTT. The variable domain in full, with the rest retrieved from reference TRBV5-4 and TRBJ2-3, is ETGVTQSPTHLIKTRGQQVTLRCSSQSGHNTVSWYQQALGQGPQFIFQYYREEENGRGNFPPRFSGLQFPNYSSELNVNALELDDSALYLCASSFPGGPITDTQYFGPGTRLTVL.

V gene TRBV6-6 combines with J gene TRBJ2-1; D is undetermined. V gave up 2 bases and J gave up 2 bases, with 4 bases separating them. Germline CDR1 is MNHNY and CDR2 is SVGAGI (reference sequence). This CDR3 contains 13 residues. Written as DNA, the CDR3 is TGTGCCAGCAGTTACGAGGCCTACAATGAGCAGTTCTTC. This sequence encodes CASSYEAYNEQFF.

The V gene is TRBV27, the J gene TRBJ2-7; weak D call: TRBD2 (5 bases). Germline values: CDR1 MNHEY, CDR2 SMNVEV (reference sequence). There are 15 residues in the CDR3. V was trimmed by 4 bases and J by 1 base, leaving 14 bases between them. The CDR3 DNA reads TGTGCCAGCAGTTCTTGGGGAGCCGCTTCCTACGAGCAGTACTTC. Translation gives CASSSWGAASYEQYF.